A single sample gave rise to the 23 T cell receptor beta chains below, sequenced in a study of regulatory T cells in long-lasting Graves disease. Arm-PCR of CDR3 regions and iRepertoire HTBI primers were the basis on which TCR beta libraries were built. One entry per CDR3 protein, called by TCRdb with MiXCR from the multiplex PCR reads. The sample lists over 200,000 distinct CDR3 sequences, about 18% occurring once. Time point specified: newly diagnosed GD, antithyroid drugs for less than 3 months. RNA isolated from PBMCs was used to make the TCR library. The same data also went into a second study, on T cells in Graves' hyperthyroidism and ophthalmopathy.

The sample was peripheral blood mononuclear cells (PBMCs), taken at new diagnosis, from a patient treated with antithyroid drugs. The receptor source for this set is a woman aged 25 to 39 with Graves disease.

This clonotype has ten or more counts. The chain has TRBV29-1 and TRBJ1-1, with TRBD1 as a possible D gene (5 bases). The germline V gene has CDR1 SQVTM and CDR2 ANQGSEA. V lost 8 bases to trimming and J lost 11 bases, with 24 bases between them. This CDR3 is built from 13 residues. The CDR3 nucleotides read TGCAGCCTCTCGACCGGGACGGACACTGGGGCTTTCTTT. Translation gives CSLSTGTDTGAFF.

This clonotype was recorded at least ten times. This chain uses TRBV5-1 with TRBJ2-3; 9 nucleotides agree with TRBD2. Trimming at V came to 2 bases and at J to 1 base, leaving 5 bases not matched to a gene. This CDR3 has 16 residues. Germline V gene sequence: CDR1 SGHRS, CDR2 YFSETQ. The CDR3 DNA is TGCGCCAGCAGCTTCAACTTAGCGGGGGGCACAGATACGCAGTATTTT. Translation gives CASSFNLAGGTDTQYF.

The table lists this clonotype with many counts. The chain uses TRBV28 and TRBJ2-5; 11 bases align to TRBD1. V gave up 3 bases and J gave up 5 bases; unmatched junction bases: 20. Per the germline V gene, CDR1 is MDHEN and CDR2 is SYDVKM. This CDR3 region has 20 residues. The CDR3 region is CASSLSLGQGAGRVGETQYF. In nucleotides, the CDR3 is TGTGCCAGCAGTTTGAGTCTAGGACAGGGGGCCGGACGGGTTGGGGAGACCCAGTACTTC.

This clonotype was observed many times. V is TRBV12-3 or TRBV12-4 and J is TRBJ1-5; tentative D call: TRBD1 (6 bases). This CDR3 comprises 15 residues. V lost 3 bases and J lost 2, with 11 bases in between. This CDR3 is CASSFGGAGNQPQHF. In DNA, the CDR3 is TGTGCCAGCAGTTTCGGGGGCGCGGGCAATCAGCCCCAGCATTTT.

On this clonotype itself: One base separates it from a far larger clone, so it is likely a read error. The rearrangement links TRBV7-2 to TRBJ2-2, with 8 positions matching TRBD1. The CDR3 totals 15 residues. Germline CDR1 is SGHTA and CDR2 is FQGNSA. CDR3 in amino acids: CAGSSTGVNTGELFF. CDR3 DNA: TGTGCCGGCAGCTCGACAGGGGTTAACACCGGGGAGCTGTTTTTT.

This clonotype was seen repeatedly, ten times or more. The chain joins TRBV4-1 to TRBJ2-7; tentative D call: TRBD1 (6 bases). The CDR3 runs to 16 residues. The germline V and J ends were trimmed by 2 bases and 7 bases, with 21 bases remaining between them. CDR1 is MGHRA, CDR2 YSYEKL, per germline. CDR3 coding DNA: TGCGCCAGCAGCCAAACCTGGGACAAATCCGGGCGGGAGCAGTACTTC. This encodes CASSQTWDKSGREQYF.

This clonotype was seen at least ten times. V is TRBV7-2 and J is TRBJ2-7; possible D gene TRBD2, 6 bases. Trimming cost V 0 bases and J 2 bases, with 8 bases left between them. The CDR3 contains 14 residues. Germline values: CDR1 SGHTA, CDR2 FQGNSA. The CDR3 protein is CASSLARGPYEQYF. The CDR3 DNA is TGTGCCAGCAGCTTAGCGCGGGGCCCCTACGAGCAGTACTTC.

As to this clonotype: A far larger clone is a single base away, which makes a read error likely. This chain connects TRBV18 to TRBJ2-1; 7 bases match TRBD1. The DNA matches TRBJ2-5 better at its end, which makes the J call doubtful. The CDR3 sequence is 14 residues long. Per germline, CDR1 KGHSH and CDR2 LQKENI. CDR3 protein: CPSSPTGAQETQYF. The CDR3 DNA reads TGTCCCAGCTCACCTACAGGGGCCCAAGAGACCCAGTACTTC.

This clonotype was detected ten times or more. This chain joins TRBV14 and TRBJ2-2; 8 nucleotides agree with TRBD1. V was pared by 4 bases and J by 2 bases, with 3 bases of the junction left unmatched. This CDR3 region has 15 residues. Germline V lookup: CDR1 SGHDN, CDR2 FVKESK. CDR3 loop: CASSRDRTNTGELFF. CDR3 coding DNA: TGTGCCAGCAGCCGGGACAGGACCAACACCGGGGAGCTGTTTTTT.

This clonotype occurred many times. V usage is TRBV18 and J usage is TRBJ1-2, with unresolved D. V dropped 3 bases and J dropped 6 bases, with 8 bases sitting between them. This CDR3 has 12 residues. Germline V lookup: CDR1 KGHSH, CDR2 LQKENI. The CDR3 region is CASSPRSDGYTF. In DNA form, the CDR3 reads TGTGCCAGCTCACCCCGTTCGGATGGCTACACCTTC.

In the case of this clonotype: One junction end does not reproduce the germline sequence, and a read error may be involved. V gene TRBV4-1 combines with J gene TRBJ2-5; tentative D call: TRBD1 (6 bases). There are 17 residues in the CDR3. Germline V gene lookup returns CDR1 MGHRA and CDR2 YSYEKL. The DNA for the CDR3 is TGTGCCAGCAGCCCGCCGGGACAACCCTTGAGGGAAGAGACCCAGTACTTC. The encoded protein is CASSPPGQPLREETQYF.

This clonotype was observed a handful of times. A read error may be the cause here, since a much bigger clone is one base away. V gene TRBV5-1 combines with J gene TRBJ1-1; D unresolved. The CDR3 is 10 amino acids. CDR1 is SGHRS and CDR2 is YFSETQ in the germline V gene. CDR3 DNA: TGCGCCAGCACCACCCCACGAGCTCTCTTT. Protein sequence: CASTTPRALF.

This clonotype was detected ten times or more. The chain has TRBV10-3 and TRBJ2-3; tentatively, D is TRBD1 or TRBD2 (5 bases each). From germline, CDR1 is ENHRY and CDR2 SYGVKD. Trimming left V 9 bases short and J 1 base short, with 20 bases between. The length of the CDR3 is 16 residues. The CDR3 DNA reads TGTGCCATTACGACCCAGGACCGGGACGGCACAGATACGCAGTATTTT. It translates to CAITTQDRDGTDTQYF.

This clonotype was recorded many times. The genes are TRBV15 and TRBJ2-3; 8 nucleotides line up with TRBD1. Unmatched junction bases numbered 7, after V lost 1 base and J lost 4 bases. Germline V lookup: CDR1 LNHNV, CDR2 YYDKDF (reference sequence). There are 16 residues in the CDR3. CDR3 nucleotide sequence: TGTGCCACCAGCAGAGTAATCGGACAGGGTGCAGATACGCAGTATTTT. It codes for CATSRVIGQGADTQYF.

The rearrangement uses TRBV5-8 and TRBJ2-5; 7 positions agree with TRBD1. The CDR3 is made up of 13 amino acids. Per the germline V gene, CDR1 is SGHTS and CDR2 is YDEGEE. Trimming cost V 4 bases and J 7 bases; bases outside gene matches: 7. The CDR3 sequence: CASSTGQRGTQYF. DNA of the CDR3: TGTGCCAGCAGCACGGGACAGAGAGGGACCCAGTACTTC.

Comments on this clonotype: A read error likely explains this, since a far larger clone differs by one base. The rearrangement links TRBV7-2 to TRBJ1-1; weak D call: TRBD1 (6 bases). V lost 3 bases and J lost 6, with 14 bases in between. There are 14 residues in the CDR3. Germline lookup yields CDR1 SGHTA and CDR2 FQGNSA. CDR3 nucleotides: TGTGCCAGCAGCTTTGTCGGACAGTGCCCTGAAGCTTTCTTT. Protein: CASSFVGQCPEAFF. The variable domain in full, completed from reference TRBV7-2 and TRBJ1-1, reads GAGVSQSPSNKVTEKGKDVELRCDPISGHTALYWYRQSLGQGLEFLIYFQGNSAPDKSGLPSDRFSAERTGGSVSTLTIQRTQQEDSAVYLCASSFVGQCPEAFFGQGTRLTVV.

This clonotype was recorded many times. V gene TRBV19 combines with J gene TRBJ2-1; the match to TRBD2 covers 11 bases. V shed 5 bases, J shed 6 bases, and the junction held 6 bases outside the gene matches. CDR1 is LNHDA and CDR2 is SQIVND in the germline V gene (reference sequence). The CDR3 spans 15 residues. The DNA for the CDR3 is TGTGCCAGTAGTGTGACTAGCGGGGTGATCAATGAGCAGTTCTTC. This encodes CASSVTSGVINEQFF.

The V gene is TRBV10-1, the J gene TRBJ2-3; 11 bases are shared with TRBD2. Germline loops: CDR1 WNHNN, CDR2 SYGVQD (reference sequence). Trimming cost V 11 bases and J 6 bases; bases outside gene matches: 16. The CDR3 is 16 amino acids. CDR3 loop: CAALGGLAGRGDTQYF. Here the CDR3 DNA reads TGCGCCGCCCTGGGAGGACTAGCGGGCCGCGGGGATACGCAGTATTTT.

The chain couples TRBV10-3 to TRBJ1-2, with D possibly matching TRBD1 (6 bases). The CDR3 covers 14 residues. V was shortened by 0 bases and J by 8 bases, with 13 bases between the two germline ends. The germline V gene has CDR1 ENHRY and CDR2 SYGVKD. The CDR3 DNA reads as TGTGCCATCAGTGAGTCGAGCAGGGGTGAAGGCTACACCTTC. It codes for CAISESSRGEGYTF.

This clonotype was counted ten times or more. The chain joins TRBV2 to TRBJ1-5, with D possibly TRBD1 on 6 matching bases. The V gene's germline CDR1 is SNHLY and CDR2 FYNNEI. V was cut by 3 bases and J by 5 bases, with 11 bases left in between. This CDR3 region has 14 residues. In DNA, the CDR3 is TGTGCCAGCAGTGACGACAGGACTTATCAGCCCCAGCATTTT. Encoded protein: CASSDDRTYQPQHF.

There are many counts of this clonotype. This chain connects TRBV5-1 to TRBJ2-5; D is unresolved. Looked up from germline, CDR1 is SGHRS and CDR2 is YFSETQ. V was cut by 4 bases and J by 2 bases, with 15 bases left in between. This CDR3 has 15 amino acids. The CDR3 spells CASSKGPIGQETQYF. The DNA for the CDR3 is TGCGCCAGCAGCAAGGGCCCAATTGGGCAAGAGACCCAGTACTTC.

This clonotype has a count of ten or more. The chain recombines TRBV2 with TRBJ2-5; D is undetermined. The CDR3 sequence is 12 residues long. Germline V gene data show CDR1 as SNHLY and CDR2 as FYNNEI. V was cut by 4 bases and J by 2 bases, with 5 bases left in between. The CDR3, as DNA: TGTGCCAGCAGTGGGGGTCAAGAGACCCAGTACTTC. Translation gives CASSGGQETQYF.

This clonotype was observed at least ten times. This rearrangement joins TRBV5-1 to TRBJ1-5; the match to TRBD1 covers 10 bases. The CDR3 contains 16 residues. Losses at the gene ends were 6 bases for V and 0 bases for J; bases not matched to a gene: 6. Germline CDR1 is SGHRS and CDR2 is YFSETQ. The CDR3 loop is CASNRDRGYSNQPQHF. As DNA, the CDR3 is TGCGCCAGCAACCGGGACAGGGGTTATAGCAATCAGCCCCAGCATTTT.